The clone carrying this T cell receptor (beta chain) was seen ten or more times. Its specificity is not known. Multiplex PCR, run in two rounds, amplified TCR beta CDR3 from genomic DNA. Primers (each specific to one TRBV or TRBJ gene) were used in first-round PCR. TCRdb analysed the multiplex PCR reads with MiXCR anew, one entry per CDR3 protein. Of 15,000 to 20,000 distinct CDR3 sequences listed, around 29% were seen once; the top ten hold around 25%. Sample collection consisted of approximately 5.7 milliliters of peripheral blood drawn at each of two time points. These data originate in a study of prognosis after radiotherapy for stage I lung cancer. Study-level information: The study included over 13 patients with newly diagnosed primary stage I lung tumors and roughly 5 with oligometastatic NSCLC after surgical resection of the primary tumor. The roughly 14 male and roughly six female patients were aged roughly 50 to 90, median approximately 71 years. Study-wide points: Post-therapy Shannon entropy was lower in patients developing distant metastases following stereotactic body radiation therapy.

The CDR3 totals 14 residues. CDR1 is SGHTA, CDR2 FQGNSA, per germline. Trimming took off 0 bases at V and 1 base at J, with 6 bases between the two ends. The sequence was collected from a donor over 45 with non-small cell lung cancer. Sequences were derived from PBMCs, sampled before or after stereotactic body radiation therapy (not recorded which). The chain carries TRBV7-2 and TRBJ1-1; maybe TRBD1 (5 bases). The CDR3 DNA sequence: TGTGCCAGCAGCTTAGCGGGGGGGAACACTGAAGCTTTCTTT. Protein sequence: CASSLAGGNTEAFF. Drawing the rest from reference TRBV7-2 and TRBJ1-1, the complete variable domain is GAGVSQSPSNKVTEKGKDVELRCDPISGHTALYWYRQSLGQGLEFLIYFQGNSAPDKSGLPSDRFSAERTGGSVSTLTIQRTQQEDSAVYLCASSLAGGNTEAFFGQGTRLTVV.